The 3 T cell receptor beta chains below come from one sample, sequenced in a study of neoadjuvant anti-PD-1 for oral cavity cancer. The time point: after neoadjuvant nivolumab, at surgical resection. Libraries were prepared by immunoSEQ multiplex PCR; TCRdb keeps only in-frame clonotypes and omits some of them. The sample yields 7,000 to 9,500 clones, 55% to 75% seen once. The sequenced sample was PBMCs, obtained after nivolumab (anti-PD-1) treatment. Receptors originate from a person between 40 and 79 years old with oral cavity squamous cell carcinoma.

The table lists this clone with a few counts. The chain combines TRBV6-1 with TRBJ1-5; 9 bases are a match to TRBD1. Germline V gene lookup returns CDR1 MNHNS and CDR2 SASEGT. V trimming: 11 bases; J trimming: 6 bases; junction bases outside the gene matches: 11. This CDR3 comprises 14 residues. This CDR3 is CAAGQQGAIQPQHF. The CDR3 bases are TGTGCCGCGGGGCAACAGGGGGCGATTCAGCCCCAGCATTTT.

In this sample, this clone turned up once. The rearrangement links TRBV7-3 to TRBJ2-7; tentatively, D is TRBD1 or TRBD2 (5 bases each). V dropped 1 base and J dropped 3 bases, with 10 bases sitting between them. This CDR3 spans 14 amino acids. Germline V gene data show CDR1 as SGHTA and CDR2 as FQGTGA. DNA for the CDR3: TGTGCCAGCAGCTTAATGGCAGGGAGCTACGAGCAGTACTTC. Protein product: CASSLMAGSYEQYF. Together with reference TRBV7-3 and TRBJ2-7, the CDR3 gives the full variable domain: GAGVSQTPSNKVTEKGKYVELRCDPISGHTALYWYRQSLGQGPEFLIYFQGTGAADDSGLPNDRFFAVRPEGSVSTLKIQRTERGDSAVYLCASSLMAGSYEQYFGPGTRLTVT.

This chain links TRBV7-2 with TRBJ2-1; unclear D gene. The CDR3 consists of 14 residues. V was clipped by 0 bases and J by 5 bases, with 8 bases between them. The germline V gene has CDR1 SGHTA and CDR2 FQGNSA. The CDR3 reads CASSLAEIHNEQFF. Written as DNA, the CDR3 is TGTGCCAGCAGCTTAGCTGAGATTCACAATGAGCAGTTCTTC.